What follows are 3 T cell receptor beta chains derived from one specimen sequenced in a study of OX40 agonist ivuxolimab in advanced cancers. Method: immunoSEQ multiplex PCR; TCRdb's copy keeps in-frame clones and lacks some. The sample carries tens of thousands of clones, roughly nine tenths recorded once. The sample consisted of CD4+ or CD8+ T cells sorted from blood, taken in a trial of the OX40 agonist ivuxolimab. The receptors were sampled from an adult with an advanced solid tumor such as melanoma, head and neck, liver or kidney cancer.

This clone has only a few counts. CDR3 amino acids: CSGLTGLGETQYF. In DNA, the CDR3 is TGCAGCGGATTGACAGGTCTAGGAGAGACCCAGTACTTC. The chain couples TRBV29-1 to TRBJ2-5; the D gene is possibly TRBD1 (6 bases). The germline V gene encodes CDR1 SQVTM and CDR2 ANQGSEA. This CDR3 has 13 residues. V lost 7 bases, J lost 4 bases, and 16 bases lay in between.

This chain connects TRBV5-1 to TRBJ2-1, with D unclear. Germline V gene sequence: CDR1 SGHRS, CDR2 YFSETQ. V was clipped by 4 bases and J by 3 bases, with 11 bases between them. This CDR3 is built from 14 residues. In DNA, the CDR3 is TGCGCCAGCAGCGTAACTTCTTACTACAATGAGCAGTTCTTC. Translated: CASSVTSYYNEQFF.

This clone has a single count. The rearrangement links TRBV5-1 to TRBJ2-2; D perhaps matches TRBD2 (6 bases). The CDR3 is 14 amino acids. CDR1 and CDR2 from the germline V gene are SGHRS and YFSETQ. V was trimmed by 5 bases and J by 0 bases, leaving 8 bases between them. In nucleotides, the CDR3 is TGCGCCAGCAGGTGGAGGGCGAACACCGGGGAGCTGTTTTTT. Residues: CASRWRANTGELFF.